This TCR beta chain was observed in a study of read filtering for tumor transcriptome and immune sequencing. This clonotype was found many times. V was trimmed by 3 bases and J by 5 bases, leaving 7 bases between them. There are 13 residues in the CDR3. This library used roughly 400 ng RNA and molecular barcoded adaptors spanning alpha/delta and beta/gamma chains. MiXCR, applied by TCRdb to the reads, yields one record per CDR3 protein. Of tens of thousands of distinct CDR3 sequences in the sample, 20% to 25% were seen once. The source is a donor aged 40 or over with multiple myeloma. Specimen: a population of CD138-negative cells sorted from bone marrow. The J gene is TRBJ2-2, the V gene TRBV12-3 or TRBV12-4, with D hard to call. CDR3 coding DNA: TGTGCCAGCAGTTTGACCGGGACCGGGGAGCTGTTTTTT. Translated, it gives CASSLTGTGELFF.